Here is one TCR beta chain with its context. The sample belongs to a study of blood T cell repertoires in COVID-19. Study-level information: The study drew acute and convalescent COVID-19 samples from the United States, Italy and Spain. T cells, B-cell-depleted T cells, or PBMCs supplied cDNA or gDNA.

As handled by the study authors: How many nucleated cells were present was estimated from reference gene primer amplification. Clones were read by immunoSEQ multiplex PCR, and TCRdb kept only the in-frame ones, dropping some. The V and J calls and the clone size are those of that table, but D and trimming were determined from the DNA. There are about 110,000 clones in the sample; approximately 92% occur only once, and 32% lies in the top ten. The TCR was taken from a woman of 80 years or more with acute or convalescent COVID-19. Sequenced: peripheral blood.

The CDR3 nucleotides read TGTGCCAGCAGTCTAGGCAGGGGCGGTAACTATGGCTACACCTTC. It encodes CASSLGRGGNYGYTF. The V gene is TRBV28, the J gene TRBJ1-2, with D perhaps TRBD1 (6 bases). The V gene lost 5 bases and the J gene lost 1 base, with 14 bases spanning the gap. CDR3 length equals 15 residues. Germline CDR1 and CDR2: MDHEN and SYDVKM.